This is a list of T cell receptor beta chains from one sample in a study of shared clonotypes between healthy human individuals. The repertoire was sequenced with immunoSEQ multiplex PCR; TCRdb's copy has only in-frame clones and lacks some. The profile shows about 2.4 million clones, approximately 94% of them singletons. Sequences were obtained from naive CD4+ T cells sorted from blood. Source of these receptors: a man aged 18 to 29 in good health. The CDR3 runs from the conserved cysteine through the conserved F or W. A D gene is named only where the DNA matches it firmly. Only part of the rows carry a size: once, few, many, or a class if the clone is expanded.

size: -; D: -; V: TRBV19; J: TRBJ1-3; DNA: TGTGCCAGTAGTATGGTGAGCTCTGGAAACACCATATATTTT; CDR3: CASSMVSSGNTIYF
size: -; D: TRBD2; V: TRBV10-3; J: TRBJ2-3; DNA: TGTGCCATCAGCGGGACTAGCGGGATGGATACGCAGTATTTT; CDR3: CAISGTSGMDTQYF
size: -; D: TRBD1; V: TRBV30; J: TRBJ1-3; DNA: TGTGCCTGGAGTATCGCGGGACAGGCAATGGAAAACACCATATATTTT; CDR3: CAWSIAGQAMENTIYF
size: -; D: TRBD1; V: TRBV11-2; J: TRBJ1-2; DNA: TGTGCCAGCAGCTTAGATCCGGTGACAGGGGGCCTCGGGGGCTACACCTTC; CDR3: CASSLDPVTGGLGGYTF
size: -; D: -; V: TRBV19; J: TRBJ2-7; DNA: TGTGCCAGTAGTTCCGGTTTCTCCTACGAGCAGTACTTC; CDR3: CASSSGFSYEQYF
size: -; D: -; V: TRBV5-4; J: TRBJ1-2; DNA: TGTGCCAGCAGCTTGTGGACAACCGCCGGCTATGGCTACACCTTC; CDR3: CASSLWTTAGYGYTF
size: -; D: TRBD1; V: TRBV7-2; J: TRBJ1-5; DNA: TGTGCCAGCAGATACAGGGGAGGAGATCAGCCCCAGCATTTT; CDR3: CASRYRGGDQPQHF
size: -; D: -; V: TRBV27; J: TRBJ2-1; DNA: TGTGCCAGCAGGGCCACCGGGACCACCTATAATGAGCAGTTCTTC; CDR3: CASRATGTTYNEQFF
size: -; D: -; V: TRBV18; J: TRBJ2-7; DNA: TGTGCCAGCTCACCACTCGCTACCGATAGCTCCTACGAGCAGTACTTC; CDR3: CASSPLATDSSYEQYF
size: -; D: TRBD2; V: TRBV10-3; J: TRBJ2-3; DNA: TGTGCCATCAGTGGGAGCGGGGGCCGTGATACGCAGTATTTT; CDR3: CAISGSGGRDTQYF
size: -; D: -; V: TRBV10-3; J: TRBJ2-7; DNA: TGTGCCATCAGTGGGGGGCCTAGCGGACTTTCCTACGAGCAGTACTTC; CDR3: CAISGGPSGLSYEQYF
size: -; D: TRBD2; V: TRBV5-1; J: TRBJ2-7; DNA: TGCGCCAGCAGCTTGGTTAGGGAGGGTTTCTACGAGCAGTACTTC; CDR3: CASSLVREGFYEQYF
size: -; D: -; V: TRBV10-1; J: TRBJ2-3; DNA: TGCGCCAGCAGTGATGGGTCTTCGGGAGTTTATACGCAGTATTTT; CDR3: CASSDGSSGVYTQYF
size: -; D: -; V: TRBV5-8; J: TRBJ1-4; DNA: TGTGCCAGCAGCTTGAGAGGCCGGATTAATGAAAAACTGTTTTTT; CDR3: CASSLRGRINEKLFF
size: -; D: TRBD1; V: TRBV4-3; J: TRBJ2-5; DNA: TGCGCCAGCAGCCAGGGGACAGGGCCGGAGCAGTACTTC; CDR3: CASSQGTGPEQYF
size: few; D: -; V: TRBV18; J: TRBJ2-3; DNA: TGTGCCAGCTCACCACCGGTCACAGATACGCAGTATTTT; CDR3: CASSPPVTDTQYF
size: -; D: TRBD2; V: TRBV19; J: TRBJ2-1; DNA: TGTGCCAGTAGTATAGGAACTAGCGGGAGTTTCCACAATGAGCAGTTCTTC; CDR3: CASSIGTSGSFHNEQFF
size: -; D: -; V: TRBV2; J: TRBJ2-5; DNA: TGTGCCAGCAGATCCGATCGAGAGACCCAGTACTTC; CDR3: CASRSDRETQYF
size: -; D: -; V: TRBV20-1; J: TRBJ1-1; DNA: TGCAGTGCCGACTTGGGGACTGAAGCTTTCTTT; CDR3: CSADLGTEAFF
size: once; D: TRBD2; V: TRBV15; J: TRBJ2-1; DNA: TGTGCCACCAGCGCCGACCCGACTAGCCTCTACAATGAGCAGTTCTTC; CDR3: CATSADPTSLYNEQFF
size: -; D: -; V: TRBV18; J: TRBJ2-1; DNA: TGTGCCAGCTCACAGTTTCTTAGCAGTCAGTTCTTC; CDR3: CASSQFLSSQFF
size: once; D: -; V: TRBV7-2; J: TRBJ2-1; DNA: TGTGCCAGCAGCACCAGGGGTGATGAGCAGTTCTTC; CDR3: CASSTRGDEQFF
size: -; D: -; V: TRBV10-3; J: TRBJ2-5; DNA: TGTGCCATCAGTGGTTCAAGGGAAGAGACCCAGTACTTC; CDR3: CAISGSREETQYF
size: -; D: -; V: TRBV18; J: TRBJ2-7; DNA: TGTGCCAGCTCATCCGGGGCCGGGACATTTTCCACCTACGAGCAGTACTTC; CDR3: CASSSGAGTFSTYEQYF
size: -; D: TRBD2; V: TRBV29-1; J: TRBJ2-1; DNA: TGCAGCGTTGCATCGGGTAGTCGGGGGGGCTCCTACAATGAGCAGTTCTTC; CDR3: CSVASGSRGGSYNEQFF
size: -; D: TRBD1; V: TRBV5-6; J: TRBJ2-3; DNA: TGTGCCAGCAGCTTTTGGGACAGAAGATATACAGATACGCAGTATTTT; CDR3: CASSFWDRRYTDTQYF
size: -; D: TRBD2; V: TRBV7-9; J: TRBJ2-1; DNA: TGTGCCAGCAGCGGGCGGGAGGCCGCCTACAATGAGCAGTTCTTC; CDR3: CASSGREAAYNEQFF
size: -; D: -; V: TRBV2; J: TRBJ2-3; DNA: TGTGCCAGCAGTGACGAGTGGACCACTCGCGTTACGCAGTATTTT; CDR3: CASSDEWTTRVTQYF
size: -; D: -; V: TRBV18; J: TRBJ2-5; DNA: TGTGCCAGCTCACCACCGGGTCGCGGAGAGACCCAGTACTTC; CDR3: CASSPPGRGETQYF
size: -; D: -; V: TRBV9; J: TRBJ2-3; DNA: TGTGCCAGCGGGACATACAGCACAGATACGCAGTATTTT; CDR3: CASGTYSTDTQYF
size: once; D: TRBD2; V: TRBV4-1; J: TRBJ2-1; DNA: TGCGCCAGCAGCCAGGACGTCTTGGGGACTAGCGGGAGCAATGAGCAGTTCTTC; CDR3: CASSQDVLGTSGSNEQFF
size: -; D: TRBD1; V: TRBV7-9; J: TRBJ1-4; DNA: TGTGCCAGCAGCTTAGCCGGGACAGGGCGGAATGAAAAACTGTTTTTT; CDR3: CASSLAGTGRNEKLFF
size: -; D: -; V: TRBV5-1; J: TRBJ1-4; DNA: TGCGCCAGCAGCTTGGAGGTTCTGGGGGCGGGTGAAAAACTGTTTTTT; CDR3: CASSLEVLGAGEKLFF
size: -; D: TRBD2; V: TRBV5-4; J: TRBJ2-3; DNA: TGTGCCAGCAGCTTGGGAGGGAGCGGGGGGGCCACAGATACGCAGTATTTT; CDR3: CASSLGGSGGATDTQYF
size: -; D: -; V: TRBV7-9; J: TRBJ1-1; DNA: TGTGCCAGCAGCCTGTCGCTGGGGGCGCATGACACTGAAGCTTTCTTT; CDR3: CASSLSLGAHDTEAFF
size: -; D: -; V: TRBV18; J: TRBJ1-2; DNA: TGTGCCAGCTCACCAAAAACAGCGCTAGGGGTGGTAGGCTACACCTTC; CDR3: CASSPKTALGVVGYTF
size: -; D: -; V: TRBV6-1; J: TRBJ1-5; DNA: TGTGCCAGCAGTGAAGAGGGCGGATTGGGTTGGCCCCAGCATTTT; CDR3: CASSEEGGLGWPQHF
size: -; D: -; V: TRBV5-5; J: TRBJ2-2; DNA: TGTGCCAGCAGCGGGGACGGAGCGGGCGGGGAGCTGTTTTTT; CDR3: CASSGDGAGGELFF
size: -; D: TRBD1; V: TRBV5-6; J: TRBJ1-2; DNA: TGTGCCAGCAGCTTCCAGGGGGCAAACTATGGCTACACCTTC; CDR3: CASSFQGANYGYTF